The rows below give T cell receptor beta chains drawn from one sample of a study of blood T cell repertoires in COVID-19. The assay was immunoSEQ multiplex PCR, and TCRdb's table has in-frame clones only and misses some. The sample consists of some 85,000 clones, 65% to 80% of them appearing once. The sample taken for sequencing was peripheral blood. Receptors were obtained from a human donor in a cohort sampled during active COVID-19. The CDR3 runs from the conserved cysteine through the conserved F or W. The D gene is left open where the match is weak. A clone size is listed for some rows: how often the clone was seen (once, few, many), or a class if it is expanded.

>-|-|TRBV3-1/TRBV3-2|TRBJ2-5
TGTGCCAGCAGCCAAGTTATCCAAGAGACCCAGTACTTC
CASSQVIQETQYF
>-|TRBD2|TRBV11-1|TRBJ2-3
TGTGCCAGCAGCTTAGCGATCAAAGGACTAGCCCGCACAGATACGCAGTATTTT
CASSLAIKGLARTDTQYF
>few|-|TRBV7-9|TRBJ1-2
TGTGCCAGCAGCTCCGCCGCAGCGGTCGGAGGCTACACCTTC
CASSSAAAVGGYTF
>-|TRBD2|TRBV28|TRBJ2-1
TGTGCCAGCAGTTTCTTGCTAGCGGGAGCTAAGCAGTTCTTC
CASSFLLAGAKQFF
>-|TRBD1|TRBV10-3|TRBJ1-5
TGTGCCATCAGTGAAGACAGGGGACATCAGCCCCAGCATTTT
CAISEDRGHQPQHF
>-|-|TRBV7-8|TRBJ1-1
TGTGCCAGCAGCCTTGACAGGCTGAACACTGAAGCTTTCTTT
CASSLDRLNTEAFF
>-|-|TRBV5-1|TRBJ1-1
TGCGCCAGCAGCTCAGGACAGCCGAACACTGAAGCTTTCTTT
CASSSGQPNTEAFF
>-|TRBD1|TRBV19|TRBJ2-7
TGTGCCAGTAGTATCCCAGGGGGCTTCTACGAGCAGTACTTC
CASSIPGGFYEQYF
>-|-|TRBV5-6|TRBJ1-2
TGTGCCAGCAGCTTGCCGGGTGGGGGCTACACCTTC
CASSLPGGGYTF
>once|-|TRBV20-1|TRBJ1-1
TGCAGTGCTAGTGGATTTGGGGGGGCGGTCACTGAAGCTTTCTTT
CSASGFGGAVTEAFF
>-|-|TRBV28|TRBJ1-2
TGTGCCAGCAGGGGAGATACCTTCAGCGCTGGCTACACCTTC
CASRGDTFSAGYTF
>once|-|TRBV3-1/TRBV3-2|TRBJ2-6
TGTGCCAGCAGCCAAGATCTTAAGGGGACAAGGCATCGGGGGGCCAACGTCCTGACTTTC
CASSQDLKGTRHRGANVLTF
>-|-|TRBV19|TRBJ1-1
TGTGCCAGTAGTTTAGAAAGGGGGAGAGGAAACACTGAAGCTTTCTTT
CASSLERGRGNTEAFF
>-|-|TRBV6-5|TRBJ1-5
TGTGCCAGCAGTCGGGACAACATAAGCAATCAGCCCCAGCATTTT
CASSRDNISNQPQHF
>-|TRBD2|TRBV5-3|TRBJ2-1
TGTGCCAGGGCGGGAGGAATGGGTGAGCAGTTCTTC
CARAGGMGEQFF
>-|TRBD2|TRBV9|TRBJ2-3
TGTGCCAGCAGCCCCCATTCTAGCGGTCTTGTCACAGATACGCAGTATTTT
CASSPHSSGLVTDTQYF
>-|-|TRBV21-1|TRBJ2-1
TGTGCCAGCAGCAGGACCGGGACTCGGAGAAATGAGCAGTTCTTC
CASSRTGTRRNEQFF
>-|-|TRBV12-3/TRBV12-4|TRBJ2-3
TGTGCCAGCAGCCCAAGCCGCACAGATACGCAGTATTTT
CASSPSRTDTQYF
>-|-|TRBV7-2|TRBJ1-2
TGTGCCAGCAGCCGAGGACGGGGCTATGGCTACACCTTC
CASSRGRGYGYTF
>-|-|TRBV6-2/TRBV6-3|TRBJ2-7
TGTGCCAGCAGTTACGCGCGACAGAAGTACGAGCAGTACTTC
CASSYARQKYEQYF
>-|TRBD2|TRBV23-1|TRBJ2-7
TGCGCCAGCAGTCAATCGTCTAGCGGCTACGAGCAGTACTTC
CASSQSSSGYEQYF
>-|-|TRBV13|TRBJ2-1
TGTGCCAGCAGCCTAGCGCTACGCTCCTACAATGAGCAGTTCTTC
CASSLALRSYNEQFF
>-|-|TRBV15|TRBJ2-2
TGTGCCACCAGCTCGGGACAAGCGAACACCGGGGAGCTGTTTTTT
CATSSGQANTGELFF
>-|TRBD2|TRBV7-2|TRBJ2-5
TGTGCCAGCAGCTTAGGAATAGCGGGACGGCAAGAGACCCAGTACTTC
CASSLGIAGRQETQYF
>once|-|TRBV6-2/TRBV6-3|TRBJ2-7
TGTGCCAGCAGTTACTCGAGTAGCAGCTACGAGCAGTACTTC
CASSYSSSSYEQYF
>-|TRBD2|TRBV4-1|TRBJ2-2
TGCGCCAGCAGCCAAGAAGCGGGAGGCCTTCCCGGGGAGCTGTTTTTT
CASSQEAGGLPGELFF